The TCR beta chain under discussion was sequenced for a study of glioma-infiltrating T cells after dendritic cell vaccination. Study overall: Samples are from glioblastoma patients in Phase I and II dendritic cell vaccine trials. Monocyte-derived dendritic cells, cultured roughly 7 days with IL-4 and GM-CSF, were pulsed with autologous tumor lysate.

The immunoSEQ assay amplified TCRB CDR3 from up to 2 ug DNA. Measured with immunoSEQ multiplex PCR; TCRdb has only the in-frame clones, and not every one. The table has 100,000 or so clones, around 87% seen once. CDR3 size: 13 residues. The germline V and J ends were trimmed by 4 bases and 6 bases, with 10 bases remaining between them. CDR1 and CDR2 (germline): MGHRA, YSYEKL. The time point was: after dendritic cell vaccination, including at tumor progression/relapse. PBMC were collected before vaccination, two weeks after the third vaccination, and at progression. The specimen comprised blood, sampled after dendritic cell vaccination. This TCR was sampled from a human donor with glioblastoma. This rearrangement joins TRBV4-1 to TRBJ2-1; D unclear. For the CDR3, the DNA is TGCGCCAGCAGCCCCGGAAGGAGCAATGAGCAGTTCTTC. This gives the protein CASSPGRSNEQFF.